Listed below are T cell receptor beta chains from one sample, sequenced in a study of sequential checkpoint blockade in melanoma. Data came from immunoSEQ multiplex PCR; TCRdb stores just in-frame clones and leaves some out. The data contain roughly 3,000 clones, 15% to 20% of them singletons. This specimen was tumor tissue (inferred from file names), taken from a patient given nivolumab and ipilimumab in sequence. All receptors come from a human donor with melanoma. The CDR3 runs from the conserved cysteine through the conserved F or W. A D gene is named only where the DNA matches it firmly. Only part of the rows carry a size: once, few, many, or a class if the clone is expanded.

abundance,d_gene,j_gene,v_gene,CDR3nt,CDR3aa
-,-,TRBJ1-1,TRBV10-2,TGCGCCAGCAGTGAGGGCAGAAGCACTGAAGCTTTCTTT,CASSEGRSTEAFF
medium-sized,-,TRBJ2-1,TRBV11-3,TGTGCCAGCAGTTTTAGCTCCGGGAGCTCCTACAATGAGCAGTTCTTC,CASSFSSGSSYNEQFF
-,-,TRBJ1-3,TRBV6-8,TGTGCCATCAGCAGGGATTCGGGAAACACCATATATTTT,CAISRDSGNTIYF
medium-sized,-,TRBJ1-1,TRBV23-1,TGCGCCAGCAGCCAAGAACCGACGGTCGGTCTCACTGAAGCTTTCTTT,CASSQEPTVGLTEAFF
few,-,TRBJ2-2,TRBV19,TGTGCCAGTAGTATAGGGCAGGTCGGGGAGCTGTTTTTT,CASSIGQVGELFF
-,-,TRBJ1-2,TRBV28,TGTGCCAGCAAATTGAGGGAAAACTATGGCTACACCTTC,CASKLRENYGYTF
-,TRBD2,TRBJ2-3,TRBV14,TGTGCCAGCAGCCATATAGCGGGGGATTCAAGTTATACGCAGTATTTT,CASSHIAGDSSYTQYF
-,TRBD2,TRBJ2-1,TRBV6-8,TGTGCCAGCAGCCAAAAGCGTAGCGGGGGGTACAATGAGCAGTTCTTC,CASSQKRSGGYNEQFF
medium-sized,-,TRBJ1-3,TRBV11-3,TGTGCCAGCAGCTTGGCGGGGGGCTCTGGAAACACCATATATTTT,CASSLAGGSGNTIYF
few,-,TRBJ1-2,TRBV30,TGTGCCTCTACGACTCTGGGGGGAGGCTACACCTTC,CASTTLGGGYTF
-,-,TRBJ2-7,TRBV30,TGTGCCTGGAGTGAACTTCCGTCGGGATACGAGCAGTACTTC,CAWSELPSGYEQYF
medium-sized,-,TRBJ1-4,TRBV11-3,TGTGCCAGCAGCTTCCCGTCTACAACTAATGAAAAACTGTTTTTT,CASSFPSTTNEKLFF
many,-,TRBJ2-7,TRBV11-3,TGTGCCAGCAGCTTAGGCGGTAATAGGTACGAGCAGTACTTC,CASSLGGNRYEQYF
-,-,TRBJ2-5,TRBV11-3,TGTGCCAGCAGCTTAGGGACAGTCCAAGAGACCCAGTACTTC,CASSLGTVQETQYF
medium-sized,TRBD1,TRBJ2-1,TRBV11-3,TGTGCCAGCAGCTTCGGGACAGGTTACAATGAGCAGTTCTTC,CASSFGTGYNEQFF